This T cell receptor beta chain was identified in a study of shared clonotypes between healthy human individuals. TCRdb keeps only in-frame clones here, not all; method: immunoSEQ multiplex PCR. Of about 2.2 million clones listed, roughly 95% were seen once; the top ten hold under 2%. Germline values: CDR1 LNHDA, CDR2 SQIVND (reference sequence). The CDR3 length is 12 residues. V gave up 2 bases and J gave up 10 bases, with 10 bases separating them. The naive CD8 fraction comprised CD45RO-negative cells positively selected for CCR7 and excluded terminally differentiated effector memory CD45RA+ cells.

The V call is TRBV19, the J call TRBJ2-3; D is unclear. The receptor comes from a young man in good health. Some clones in this sample may be carry-over from other donors' samples. The sample comprised naive CD8+ T cells from PBMCs. CDR3: CASSITAYPQYF. The CDR3 coding sequence is TGTGCCAGTAGTATAACAGCTTATCCGCAGTATTTT.